What follows is one T cell receptor beta chain and its context. Using immunoSEQ multiplex PCR, the repertoire was profiled, and TCRdb retains in-frame clones only, with some absent. The profile shows about 55,000 clones, 94% of them singletons. These data belong to a study of T cell changes during pregnancy in multiple sclerosis. V was shortened by 0 bases and J by 5 bases, with 7 bases between the two germline ends. The CDR3 spans 14 residues. Germline CDR1 reads MNHNS; CDR2 reads SASEGT. This chain uses TRBV6-1 with TRBJ2-2; D is possibly TRBD2 (5 bases). This sequence was found in a female donor with multiple sclerosis, enrolled in a pregnancy study. The material sequenced was CD8+ T cells from peripheral blood mononuclear cells, taken after pregnancy. In DNA form, the CDR3 reads TGTGCCAGCAGTGAAGCAGGAGGAACCGGGGAGCTGTTTTTT. Translation: CASSEAGGTGELFF.